These 3 T cell receptor beta chains came from one sample sequenced in a study of blood T cell repertoires in COVID-19. Only in-frame clones appear in the TCRdb table, and some are missing; sequencing was by immunoSEQ multiplex PCR. Here the sample spans over 70,000 clones, 70% to 90% being singletons. Sequencing was performed on peripheral blood. The receptors derive from a man aged 55 to 69 with COVID-19, enrolled during active disease.

The rearrangement uses TRBV11-2 and TRBJ1-1, with 11 bases aligning to TRBD1. V shed 5 bases, J shed 10 bases, and the junction held 15 bases outside the gene matches. CDR3 length: 16 residues. Per the germline V gene, CDR1 is SGHAT and CDR2 is FQNNGV. The CDR3 here is CASSHYNSGQGVGAFF. The CDR3 coding sequence is TGTGCCAGCAGCCACTATAATTCGGGACAGGGGGTCGGAGCTTTCTTT. The full variable domain, completed using reference TRBV11-2 and TRBJ1-1, is EAGVAQSPRYKIIEKRQSVAFWCNPISGHATLYWYQQILGQGPKLLIQFQNNGVVDDSQLPKDRFSAERLKGVDSTLKIQPAKLEDSAVYLCASSHYNSGQGVGAFFGQGTRLTVV.

This clone was seen only a few times. The gene calls are TRBV4-2 and TRBJ1-2; 12 nucleotides match TRBD1. V shed 4 bases and J 2 bases; nucleotides not matched to a gene: 17. The germline CDR1 and CDR2 sequences are LGHNA and YNFKEQ. CDR3 length: 20 amino acids. In DNA, the CDR3 is TGTGCCAGCAGCCCTACCGCCCAACCCGGGACAGGGGGCTCGAACTATGGCTACACCTTC. Amino acid sequence: CASSPTAQPGTGGSNYGYTF.

This chain uses TRBV7-2 with TRBJ2-1; 7 bases map to TRBD2. Germline V gene data show CDR1 as SGHTA and CDR2 as FQGNSA. V lost 3 bases to trimming and J lost 0 bases; unmatched junction nucleotides: 2. CDR3 size: 15 residues. The CDR3: CASSLTGGSYNEQFF. The DNA of the CDR3 is TGTGCCAGCAGCTTGACGGGGGGCTCCTACAATGAGCAGTTCTTC.